Listed below are T cell receptor beta chains from one sample, sequenced in a study of cytomegalovirus exposure and HLA in healthy donors. Sequencing used immunoSEQ multiplex PCR; TCRdb keeps in-frame clones, though not all of them. The sample holds 150,000 to 170,000 clones, about four fifths seen once. The specimen sequenced was PBMCs. The receptors shown here come from a man under 40 in good health and CMV-seropositive. CDR3s include the opening cysteine and the closing phenylalanine or tryptophan.

V gene	CDR3 protein
TRBV7-9	CASSLAGGHEQFF
TRBV5-1	CASSLELSGRQFF
TRBV19	CASTGHLNQPQHF
TRBV5-1	CASSREGYNTDTQYF
TRBV7-2	CASSLALQGGNQPQHF
TRBV6-5	CASSSREGNYNEQFF
TRBV6-1	CASSHTRGSGNTIYF
TRBV2	CASRRGLNTEAFF
TRBV28	CASTPGANYGYTF
TRBV19	CASSLRTTGELFF
TRBV9	CASSPPRRVEAFF
TRBV13	CASSPSGEREQYF
TRBV11-2	CASSSWSGGGNEQFF
TRBV6-1	CASSFQGAGELFF
TRBV7-3	CASSLGQGGYEQYF
TRBV10-1	CASSVMDRWDNYQPQHF
TRBV4-2	CASSQTGTPTNEKLFF
TRBV25-1	CASSLLSGTGRGELFF
TRBV5-1	CASSSGNSGSTDTQYF
TRBV6-5	CASSRTPPEAFF
TRBV27	CAGEGQGAGEKLFF
TRBV7-9	CASSLYRGSTEAFF
TRBV6-1	CASTATSGRGKYF
TRBV6-5	CASSVTGINYGYTF
TRBV7-2	CASSLQEGHNSPLHF
TRBV11-2	CASSLTRTGYNSPLHF
TRBV7-9	CASSQAGGNQPQHF
TRBV7-6	CASSLAIQGTEAFF
TRBV6-1	CASTGDSVPLHF
TRBV11-2	CASSPRGAGALNTEAFF
TRBV19	CASTRGVSSNQPQHF
TRBV28	CASSLGSTTYNEQFF
TRBV28	CASSLGETYEQYF
TRBV7-9	CASSLPQGSYNEQFF
TRBV4-3	CASSQGSGQGAYNERFF
TRBV27	CASSATHEANYGYTF
TRBV5-6	CASSATSGAYEQYF
TRBV5-8	CASSSGVRGRETQYF
TRBV7-3	CASSSRGTEAFF
TRBV9	CASSPTGSKYEQYF
TRBV11-3	CASSLGTSGRGDTQYF
TRBV6-4	CASSDNSPRSGGDF